These 4 T cell receptor beta chains were all obtained from the same sample, sequenced in a study of shared clonotypes between healthy human individuals. Clones were read by immunoSEQ multiplex PCR, and TCRdb kept only the in-frame ones, dropping some. The table has 950,000 to 1,100,000 clones, about 80% seen once. The source material was memory CD4+ T cells sorted from blood. As to subset: CD45RA-negative fraction. These receptors were collected from a man aged 18-30 years in good health.

A remark on this clone: The same CDR3 can be traced to other DNA sequences in this sample. The chain couples TRBV4-1 to TRBJ1-2, with D maybe TRBD1 (6 bases). The germline V gene encodes CDR1 MGHRA and CDR2 YSYEKL. The CDR3 extends over 13 amino acids. The V end was cut by 3 bases, the J end by 4 bases, with 9 bases between. In DNA, the CDR3 is TGCGCCAGCAGCCAGACAGGTTCCTATGGCTACACCTTC. Protein sequence: CASSQTGSYGYTF.

V usage is TRBV27 and J usage is TRBJ1-5; D is undetermined. This CDR3 is built from 17 residues. Germline V gene data show CDR1 as MNHEY and CDR2 as SMNVEV (reference sequence). V lost 2 bases and J 9 bases, leaving 23 bases between the germline ends. The CDR3 sequence is CASSLGLVRRDDRPQHF. The CDR3, as DNA: TGTGCCAGCAGTTTAGGATTGGTAAGGAGGGATGATCGGCCCCAGCATTTT.

This clone has ten or more counts. The rearrangement links TRBV30 to TRBJ1-1, with TRBD1 as a possible D gene (6 bases). The germline V gene encodes CDR1 GTSNPN and CDR2 SVGIG (reference sequence). The CDR3 length is 15 residues. V was cut by 4 bases and J by 7 bases, with 22 bases left in between. The CDR3 DNA follows: TGTGCCTGGACTACGAAGATTACAGGGACCAATGAAGCTTTCTTT. Protein sequence: CAWTTKITGTNEAFF.

The chain couples TRBV19 to TRBJ1-6; D remains unclear. CDR1 is LNHDA, CDR2 SQIVND, per germline (reference sequence). V was trimmed by 3 bases and J by 0 bases, leaving 6 bases between them. This CDR3 spans 15 amino acids. The CDR3 bases are TGTGCCAGTAGTATGCCGCGCTCCTATAATTCACCCCTCCACTTT. Amino acids: CASSMPRSYNSPLHF.